This T cell receptor beta chain was sequenced for a study of blood T cell repertoires in COVID-19. Study information: The cDNA or gDNA used as material had been derived from T cells, B-cell-depleted T cells, or PBMCs.

Those who participated ranged in age from about 18 to 89 years and resided in some 24 US areas. Cohorts were assigned according to the clinical history that participants reported. Points on this clone: Other DNA sequences in this sample translate to the same CDR3.

Per the original data handling: How many nucleated cells were present was estimated from reference gene primer amplification. Generated by immunoSEQ multiplex PCR, the TCRdb table keeps only in-frame clones and is missing some. From that table come the V and J calls and clone size; the DNA was used to work out D and trimming. The sample includes 370,000 or so clones, around 87% of them seen just once. This clonotype was obtained from a man under 40 who had recovered from COVID-19. Sequencing used PBMCs or T cells enriched from blood (not recorded which).

As DNA, the CDR3 is TGTGCCAGCAGCTTGGGAGCTAACTATGGCTACACCTTC. Translation gives CASSLGANYGYTF. The chain joins TRBV7-9 to TRBJ1-2, with no clear D. Germline loops: CDR1 SEHNR, CDR2 FQNEAQ (reference sequence). Trimming took off 3 bases at V and 0 bases at J, with 5 bases between the two ends. The CDR3 sequence is 13 residues long. Full variable domain (outside the CDR3, taken from reference TRBV7-9 and TRBJ1-2): DTGVSQNPRHKITKRGQNVTFRCDPISEHNRLYWYRQTLGQGPEFLTYFQNEAQLEKSRLLSDRFSAERPKGSFSTLEIQRTEQGDSAMYLCASSLGANYGYTFGSGTRLTVV.